This T cell receptor beta chain came from a study of control samples from healthy donors and cancer patients (TCRdb year 2020). The CDR3 contains 17 residues, cysteine and phenylalanine counted. The sequence is cut down to CDR3 DNA, 51 bases in frame from base 1. Trimmed from V: 0 bases; trimmed from J: 0 bases; junction bases lacking a gene match: 3. In the germline V gene, CDR1 corresponds to LGHNA and CDR2 to YSLEER. Concerning this clone itself: Its antigen is still unknown. No base quality information exists; no much larger clone differs at one position.

Library preparation was by the immunoSEQ multiplex PCR assay. The immuneACCESS repertoire file appears here via TCRdb, limited to in-frame rearrangements. These files lack a portion of the clones; in checked studies, under half of the deficit traces to unresolved V genes, and the cause of the others is not known. Present in this sample are 150,000 or so clones, around 94% of which were seen just once. The ten largest account for more than 13% of the sample. In this chain, TRBV4-3 is recombined with TRBJ2-1, with 9 bases aligning to TRBD1. The receptor comes from a man aged 60-69 years with colorectal cancer. The material sequenced was PBMCs. The CDR3 sequence is CASSQDGQGSSYNEQFF. In nucleotides, the sequence is TGCGCCAGCAGCCAAGATGGACAGGGGAGCTCCTACAATGAGCAGTTCTTC.